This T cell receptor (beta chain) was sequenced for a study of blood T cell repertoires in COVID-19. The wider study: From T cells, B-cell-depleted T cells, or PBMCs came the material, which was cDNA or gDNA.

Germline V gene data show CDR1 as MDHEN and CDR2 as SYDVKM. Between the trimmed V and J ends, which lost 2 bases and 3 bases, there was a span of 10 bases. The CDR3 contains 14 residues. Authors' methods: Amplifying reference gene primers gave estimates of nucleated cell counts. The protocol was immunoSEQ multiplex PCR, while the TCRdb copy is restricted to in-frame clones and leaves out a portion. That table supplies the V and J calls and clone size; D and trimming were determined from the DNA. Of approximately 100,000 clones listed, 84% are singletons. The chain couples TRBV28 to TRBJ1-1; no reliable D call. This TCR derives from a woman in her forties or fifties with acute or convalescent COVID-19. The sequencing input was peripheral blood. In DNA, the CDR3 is TGTGCCAGCAGTTTAGACACATCAGACACTGAAGCTTTCTTT. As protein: CASSLDTSDTEAFF.